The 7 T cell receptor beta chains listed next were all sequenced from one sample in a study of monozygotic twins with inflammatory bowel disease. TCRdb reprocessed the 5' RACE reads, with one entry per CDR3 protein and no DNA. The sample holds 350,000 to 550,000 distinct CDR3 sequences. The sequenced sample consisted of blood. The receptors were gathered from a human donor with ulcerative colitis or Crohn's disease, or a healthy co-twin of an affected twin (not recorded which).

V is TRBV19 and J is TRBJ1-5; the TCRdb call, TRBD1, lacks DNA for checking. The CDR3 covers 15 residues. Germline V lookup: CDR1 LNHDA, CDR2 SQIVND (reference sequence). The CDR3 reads CASSTTGGGNQPQHF.

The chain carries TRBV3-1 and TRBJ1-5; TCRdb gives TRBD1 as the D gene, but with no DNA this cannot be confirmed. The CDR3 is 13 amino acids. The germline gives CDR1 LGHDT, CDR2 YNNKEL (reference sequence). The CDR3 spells CASSQQGDQPQHF.

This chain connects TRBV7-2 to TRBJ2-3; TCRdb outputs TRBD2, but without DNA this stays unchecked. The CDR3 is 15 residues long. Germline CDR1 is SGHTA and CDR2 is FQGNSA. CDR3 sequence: CASRALGASTDTQYF.

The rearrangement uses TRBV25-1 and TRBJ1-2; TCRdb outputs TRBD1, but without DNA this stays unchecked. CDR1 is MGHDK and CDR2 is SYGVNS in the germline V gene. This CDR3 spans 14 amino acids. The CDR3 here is CASSSDSLNYGYTF.

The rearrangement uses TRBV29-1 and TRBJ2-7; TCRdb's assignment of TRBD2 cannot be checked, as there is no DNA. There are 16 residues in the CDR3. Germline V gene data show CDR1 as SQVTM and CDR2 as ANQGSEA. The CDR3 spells CSVEIVTSDHSYEQYF.

CDR3 residues: CASSLFGQGTGELFF. The chain has TRBV7-2 and TRBJ2-2; TCRdb's D gene call, TRBD1, goes unchecked for lack of DNA. Looked up from germline, CDR1 is SGHTA and CDR2 is FQGNSA. The CDR3 is 15 residues long.

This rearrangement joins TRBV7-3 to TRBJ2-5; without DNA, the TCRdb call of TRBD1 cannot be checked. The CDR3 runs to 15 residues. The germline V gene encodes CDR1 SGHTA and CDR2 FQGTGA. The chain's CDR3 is CASSSQGSGQETQYF.